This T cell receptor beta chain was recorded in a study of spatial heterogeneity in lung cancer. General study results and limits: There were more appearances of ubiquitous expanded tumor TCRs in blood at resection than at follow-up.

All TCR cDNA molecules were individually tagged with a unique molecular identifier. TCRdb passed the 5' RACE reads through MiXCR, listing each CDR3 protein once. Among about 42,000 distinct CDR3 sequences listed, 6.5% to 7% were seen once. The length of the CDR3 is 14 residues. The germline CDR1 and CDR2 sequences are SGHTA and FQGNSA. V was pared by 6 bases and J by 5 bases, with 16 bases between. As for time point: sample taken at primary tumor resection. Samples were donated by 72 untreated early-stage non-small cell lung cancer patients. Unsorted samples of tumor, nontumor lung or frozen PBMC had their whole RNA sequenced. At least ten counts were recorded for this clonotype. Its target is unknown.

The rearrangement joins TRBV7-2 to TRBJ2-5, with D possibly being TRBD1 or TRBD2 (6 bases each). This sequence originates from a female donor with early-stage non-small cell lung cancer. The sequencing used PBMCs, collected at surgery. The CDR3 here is CASSLAPRGETQYF. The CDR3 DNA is TGTGCCAGCAGTCTAGCGCCTAGGGGGGAGACCCAGTACTTC. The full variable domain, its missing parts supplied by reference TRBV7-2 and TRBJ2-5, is GAGVSQSPSNKVTEKGKDVELRCDPISGHTALYWYRQSLGQGLEFLIYFQGNSAPDKSGLPSDRFSAERTGGSVSTLTIQRTQQEDSAVYLCASSLAPRGETQYFGPGTRLLVL.